The source of this T cell receptor beta chain is a study of blood T cell repertoires in COVID-19. Study summary: From the United States, Italy and Spain came samples of acute and convalescent COVID-19. From T cells, B-cell-depleted T cells, or PBMCs came the material, which was cDNA or gDNA.

V lost 1 base to trimming and J lost 5 bases, with 17 bases between them. Germline CDR1 reads PRHDT; CDR2 reads FYEKMQ (reference sequence). This CDR3 comprises 16 residues. Sequencing used immunoSEQ multiplex PCR; TCRdb keeps in-frame clones, though not all of them. The table shows just over 250,000 clones, with more than 90% occurring only once. The V and J genes are TRBV13 and TRBJ1-1; tentatively, D is TRBD1 (6 bases). The origin of this receptor is a person aged 18-35 years with COVID-19, enrolled during active disease. The sequenced material came from peripheral blood. This CDR3 is CASSLVPGRGETEAFF. As DNA, the CDR3 is TGTGCCAGCAGCTTAGTGCCGGGGAGGGGGGAGACTGAAGCTTTCTTT.